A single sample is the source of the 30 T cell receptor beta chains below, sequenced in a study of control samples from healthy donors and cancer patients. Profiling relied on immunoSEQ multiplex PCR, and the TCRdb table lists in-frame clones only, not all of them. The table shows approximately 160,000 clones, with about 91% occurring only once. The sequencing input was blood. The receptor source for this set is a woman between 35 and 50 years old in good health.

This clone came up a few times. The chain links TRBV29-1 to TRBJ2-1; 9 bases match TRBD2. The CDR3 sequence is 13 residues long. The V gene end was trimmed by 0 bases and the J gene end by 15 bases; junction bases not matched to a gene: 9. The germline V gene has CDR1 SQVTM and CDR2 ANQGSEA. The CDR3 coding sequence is TGCAGCGTTGAAGATGAGAGCGGGACTAGCAGGTTCTTC. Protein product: CSVEDESGTSRFF.

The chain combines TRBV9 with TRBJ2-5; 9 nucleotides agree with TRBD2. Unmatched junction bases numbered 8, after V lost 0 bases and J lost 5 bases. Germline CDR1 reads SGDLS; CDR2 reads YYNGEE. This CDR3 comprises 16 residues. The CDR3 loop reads CASSVGWSGGRETQYF. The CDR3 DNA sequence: TGTGCCAGCAGCGTAGGCTGGAGCGGGGGGAGGGAGACCCAGTACTTC.

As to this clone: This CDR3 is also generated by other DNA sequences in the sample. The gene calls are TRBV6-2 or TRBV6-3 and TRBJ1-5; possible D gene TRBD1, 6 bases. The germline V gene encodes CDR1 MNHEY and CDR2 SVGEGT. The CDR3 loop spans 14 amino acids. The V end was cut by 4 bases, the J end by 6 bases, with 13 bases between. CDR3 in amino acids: CASSLRGAGQPQHF. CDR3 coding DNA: TGTGCCAGCAGTTTAAGGGGGGCGGGTCAGCCCCAGCATTTT.

The CDR3 protein is CSASLAPGTGSPLHF. CDR3 DNA: TGCAGTGCTAGTCTCGCTCCGGGAACCGGGTCACCCCTCCACTTT. The rearrangement uses TRBV20-1 and TRBJ1-6; D is uncertain. Germline CDR1 and CDR2: DFQATT and SNEGSKA (reference sequence). The CDR3 runs to 15 residues. V gave up 3 bases and J gave up 10 bases, with 19 bases separating them.

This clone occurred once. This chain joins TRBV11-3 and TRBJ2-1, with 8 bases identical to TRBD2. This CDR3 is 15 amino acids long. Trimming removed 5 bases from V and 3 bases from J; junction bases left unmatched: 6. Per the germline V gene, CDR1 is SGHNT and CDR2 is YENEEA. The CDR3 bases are TGTGCCAGCAGCCCGGCCCGGGGGGGCTACAATGAGCAGTTCTTC. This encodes CASSPARGGYNEQFF.

In DNA, the CDR3 is TGTGCCAGCAGCTTAGAGGCGGGGACAGATACGCAGTATTTT. Protein sequence: CASSLEAGTDTQYF. The chain joins TRBV7-2 to TRBJ2-3; the D gene is possibly TRBD2 (6 bases). V dropped 1 base and J dropped 3 bases, with 8 bases sitting between them. This CDR3 is built from 14 residues. Germline CDR1 reads SGHTA; CDR2 reads FQGNSA.

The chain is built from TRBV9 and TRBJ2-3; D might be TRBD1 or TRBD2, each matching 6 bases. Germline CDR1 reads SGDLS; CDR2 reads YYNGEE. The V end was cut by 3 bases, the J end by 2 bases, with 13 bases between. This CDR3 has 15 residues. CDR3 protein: CASSGGWGATDTQYF. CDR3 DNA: TGTGCCAGCAGCGGTGGTTGGGGGGCCACAGATACGCAGTATTTT. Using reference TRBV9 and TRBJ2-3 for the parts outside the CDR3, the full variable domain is DSGVTQTPKHLITATGQRVTLRCSPRSGDLSVYWYQQSLDQGLQFLIQYYNGEERAKGNILERFSAQQFPDLHSELNLSSLELGDSALYFCASSGGWGATDTQYFGPGTRLTVL.

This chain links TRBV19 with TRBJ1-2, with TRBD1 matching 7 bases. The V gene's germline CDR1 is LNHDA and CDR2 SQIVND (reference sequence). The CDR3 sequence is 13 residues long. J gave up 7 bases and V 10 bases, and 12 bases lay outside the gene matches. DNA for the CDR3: TGTGCCACCCATTCAGACAGGGTGACTGGCTACACCTTC. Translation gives CATHSDRVTGYTF.

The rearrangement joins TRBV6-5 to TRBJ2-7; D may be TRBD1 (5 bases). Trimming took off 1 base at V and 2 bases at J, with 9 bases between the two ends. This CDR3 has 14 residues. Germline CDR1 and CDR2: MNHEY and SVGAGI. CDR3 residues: CASSYFAGPYEQYF. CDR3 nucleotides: TGTGCCAGCAGTTACTTTGCAGGGCCCTACGAGCAGTACTTC.

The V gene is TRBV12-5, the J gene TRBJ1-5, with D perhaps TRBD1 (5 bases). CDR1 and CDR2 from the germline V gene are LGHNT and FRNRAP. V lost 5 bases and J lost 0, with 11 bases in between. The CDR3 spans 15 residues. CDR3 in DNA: TGTGCTAGTGGTGCACAGGCGCATAGCAATCAGCCCCAGCATTTT. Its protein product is CASGAQAHSNQPQHF.

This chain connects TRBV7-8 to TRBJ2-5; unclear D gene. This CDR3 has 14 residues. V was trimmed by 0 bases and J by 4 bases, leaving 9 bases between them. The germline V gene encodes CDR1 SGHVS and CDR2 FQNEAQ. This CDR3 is CASSLAGSGETQYF. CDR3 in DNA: TGTGCCAGCAGCTTAGCAGGGTCGGGAGAGACCCAGTACTTC.

The CDR3, as DNA: TGTGCCAGCAGCCCTACGTCCTCTGGGGCCAACGTCCTGACTTTC. It translates to CASSPTSSGANVLTF. The chain links TRBV7-3 to TRBJ2-6; the D is unclear. Germline V gives CDR1 SGHTA, CDR2 FQGTGA. The CDR3 consists of 15 residues. Trimming took 5 bases from V and 0 from J, leaving 8 bases between them.

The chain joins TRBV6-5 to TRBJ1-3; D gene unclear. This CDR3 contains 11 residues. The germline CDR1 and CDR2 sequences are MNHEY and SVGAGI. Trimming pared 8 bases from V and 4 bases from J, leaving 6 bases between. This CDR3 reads CASGAGNTIYF. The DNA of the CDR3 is TGTGCCAGCGGAGCAGGAAACACCATATATTTT.

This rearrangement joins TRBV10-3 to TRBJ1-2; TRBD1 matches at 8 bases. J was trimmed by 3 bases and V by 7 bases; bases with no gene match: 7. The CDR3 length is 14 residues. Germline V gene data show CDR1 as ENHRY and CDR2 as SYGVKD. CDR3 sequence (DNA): TGTGCCATCACCGCCGGGACAGGCTACTATGGCTACACCTTC. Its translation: CAITAGTGYYGYTF.

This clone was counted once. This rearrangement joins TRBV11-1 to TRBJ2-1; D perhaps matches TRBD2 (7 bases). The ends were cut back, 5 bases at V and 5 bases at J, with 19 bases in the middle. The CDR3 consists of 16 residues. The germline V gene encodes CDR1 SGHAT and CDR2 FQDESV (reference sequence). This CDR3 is CASSVPIGGGNNEQFF. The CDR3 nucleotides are TGTGCCAGCAGCGTACCCATAGGGGGGGGAAACAATGAGCAGTTCTTC.

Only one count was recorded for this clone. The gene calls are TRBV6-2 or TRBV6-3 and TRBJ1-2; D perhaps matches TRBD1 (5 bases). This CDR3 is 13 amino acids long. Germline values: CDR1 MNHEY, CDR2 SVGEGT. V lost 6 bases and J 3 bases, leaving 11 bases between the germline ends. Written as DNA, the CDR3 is TGTGCCAGCAGCCCGGGACGGTACTATGGCTACACCTTC. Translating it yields CASSPGRYYGYTF.

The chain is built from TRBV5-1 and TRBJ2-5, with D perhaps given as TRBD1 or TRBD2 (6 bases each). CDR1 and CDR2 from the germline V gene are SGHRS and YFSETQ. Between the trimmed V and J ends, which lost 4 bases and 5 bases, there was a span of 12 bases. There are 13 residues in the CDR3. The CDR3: CASSPGARETQYF. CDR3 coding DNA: TGCGCCAGCAGCCCGGGGGCGAGGGAGACCCAGTACTTC.

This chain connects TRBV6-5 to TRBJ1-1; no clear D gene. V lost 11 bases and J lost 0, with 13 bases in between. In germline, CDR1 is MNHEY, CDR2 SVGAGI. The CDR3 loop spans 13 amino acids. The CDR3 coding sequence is TGTGCCTCAGAACCGCTAATGAACACTGAAGCTTTCTTT. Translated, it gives CASEPLMNTEAFF.

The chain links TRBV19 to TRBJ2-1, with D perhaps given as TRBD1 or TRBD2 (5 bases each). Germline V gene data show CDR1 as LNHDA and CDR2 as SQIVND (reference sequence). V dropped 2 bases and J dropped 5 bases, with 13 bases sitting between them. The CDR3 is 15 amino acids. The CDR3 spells CASSISDSGNNEQFF. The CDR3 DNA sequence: TGTGCCAGTAGTATATCCGACAGCGGCAACAATGAGCAGTTCTTC.

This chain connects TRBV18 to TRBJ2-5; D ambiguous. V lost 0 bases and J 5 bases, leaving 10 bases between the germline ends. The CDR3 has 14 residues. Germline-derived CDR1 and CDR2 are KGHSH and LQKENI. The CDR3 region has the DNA TGTGCCAGCTCACCACCGGGTAGCCTGGAGACCCAGTACTTC. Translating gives CASSPPGSLETQYF. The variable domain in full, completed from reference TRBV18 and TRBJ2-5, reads NAGVMQNPRHLVRRRGQEARLRCSPMKGHSHVYWYRQLPEEGLKFMVYLQKENIIDESGMPKERFSAEFPKEGPSILRIQQVVRGDSAAYFCASSPPGSLETQYFGPGTRLLVL.

CDR3: CASSIGRGAGQPQHF. CDR3 in DNA: TGTGCCAGTAGTATAGGCAGGGGCGCAGGTCAGCCCCAGCATTTT. J is TRBJ1-5 and V is TRBV19; TRBD1 is a possible D gene (6 bases). The CDR3 extends over 15 amino acids. Trimming removed 1 base from V and 6 bases from J, with 13 bases in between. The germline gives CDR1 LNHDA, CDR2 SQIVND (reference sequence).

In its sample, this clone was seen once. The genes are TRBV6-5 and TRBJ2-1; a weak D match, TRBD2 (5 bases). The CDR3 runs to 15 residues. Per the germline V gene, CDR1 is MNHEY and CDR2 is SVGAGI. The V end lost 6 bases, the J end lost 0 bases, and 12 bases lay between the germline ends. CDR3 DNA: TGTGCCAGCAGCCGTGGACTCTCCTCCTACAATGAGCAGTTCTTC. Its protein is CASSRGLSSYNEQFF.

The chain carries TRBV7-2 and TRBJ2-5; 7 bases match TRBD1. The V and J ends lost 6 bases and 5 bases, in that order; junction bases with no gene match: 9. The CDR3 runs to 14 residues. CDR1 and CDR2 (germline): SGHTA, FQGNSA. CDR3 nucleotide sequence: TGTGCCAGCAGTTACAACAGGGGCCGGGAGACCCAGTACTTC. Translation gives CASSYNRGRETQYF.

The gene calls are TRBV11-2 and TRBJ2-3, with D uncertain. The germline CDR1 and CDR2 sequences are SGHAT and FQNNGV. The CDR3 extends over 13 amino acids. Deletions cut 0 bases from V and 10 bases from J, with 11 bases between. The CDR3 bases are TGTGCCAGCAGCTTAGATGGCCAGTCGTCGCAGTATTTT. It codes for CASSLDGQSSQYF.

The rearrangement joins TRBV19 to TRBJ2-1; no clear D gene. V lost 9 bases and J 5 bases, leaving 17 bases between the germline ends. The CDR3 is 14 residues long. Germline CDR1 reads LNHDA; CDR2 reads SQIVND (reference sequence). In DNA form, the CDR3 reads TGTGCCAGCACCCGTGGTGAAATAGACAATGAGCAGTTCTTC. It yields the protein CASTRGEIDNEQFF.

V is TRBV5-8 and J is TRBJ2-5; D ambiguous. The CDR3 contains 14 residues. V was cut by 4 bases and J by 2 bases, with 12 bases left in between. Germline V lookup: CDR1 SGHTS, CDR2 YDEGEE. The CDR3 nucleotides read TGTGCCAGCAGCCTGGGGATGCTTCAAGAGACCCAGTACTTC. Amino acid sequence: CASSLGMLQETQYF. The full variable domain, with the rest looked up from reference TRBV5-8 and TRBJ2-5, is EAGVTQSPTHLIKTRGQQATLRCSPISGHTSVYWYQQALGLGLQFLLWYDEGEERNRGNFPPRFSGRQFPNYSSELNVNALELEDSALYLCASSLGMLQETQYFGPGTRLLVL.

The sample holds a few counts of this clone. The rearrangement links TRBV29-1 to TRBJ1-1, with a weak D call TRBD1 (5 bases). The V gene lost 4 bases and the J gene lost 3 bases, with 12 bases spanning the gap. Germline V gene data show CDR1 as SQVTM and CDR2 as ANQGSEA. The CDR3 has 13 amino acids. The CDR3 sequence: CSVAPVRDTEAFF. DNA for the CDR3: TGCAGCGTTGCTCCAGTCAGGGACACTGAAGCTTTCTTT.

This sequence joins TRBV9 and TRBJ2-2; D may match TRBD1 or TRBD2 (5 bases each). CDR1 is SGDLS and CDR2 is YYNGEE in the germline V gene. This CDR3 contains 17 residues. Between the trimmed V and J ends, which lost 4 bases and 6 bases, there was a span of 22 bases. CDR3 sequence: CASSPRGATFYSGELFF. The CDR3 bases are TGTGCCAGCAGCCCGAGGGGAGCTACCTTTTACTCCGGGGAGCTGTTTTTT.

CDR3 coding DNA: TGTGCCACGGGACTAGCGGGGGGCGGGAATGAGCAGTTCTTC. Amino acid sequence: CATGLAGGGNEQFF. The J gene is TRBJ2-1, the V gene TRBV10-3, with 15 bases matching TRBD2. J was trimmed by 7 bases and V by 10 bases; bases with no gene match: 5. CDR1 and CDR2 (germline): ENHRY, SYGVKD. CDR3 size: 14 residues.

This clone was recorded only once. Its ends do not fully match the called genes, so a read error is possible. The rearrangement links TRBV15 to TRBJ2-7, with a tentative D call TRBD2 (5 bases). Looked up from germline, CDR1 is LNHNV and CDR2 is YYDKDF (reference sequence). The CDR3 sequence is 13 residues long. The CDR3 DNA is TGTGCCACCAGCGAACAGAGGGTGGATTTCCCTGGATTC. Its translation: CATSEQRVDFPGF.